Each of the 5 T cell receptor beta chains below was sequenced from the same sample in a study of early stage breast cancer tumors. Repertoires were generated with immunoSEQ multiplex PCR, while TCRdb's copy carries only in-frame clones and drops some. The repertoire has some 20,000 clones, around 82% of them found once; the top ten carry 1.8%. Sequenced material: blood. These receptors were collected from a person aged 65 to 85 with breast cancer.

The chain combines TRBV30 with TRBJ1-6; 8 nucleotides line up with TRBD1. This CDR3 contains 17 residues. Germline CDR1 reads GTSNPN; CDR2 reads SVGIG (reference sequence). The J segment lost 7 bases and the V segment lost 1 base, leaving 12 bases of the junction unmatched. The CDR3 DNA reads TGTGCCTGGAGTGGGGAACTTACAGGGGGACCGAATTCACCCCTCCACTTT. Translating it yields CAWSGELTGGPNSPLHF.

The rearrangement links TRBV7-9 to TRBJ1-2, with a possible D match to TRBD1 (6 bases). Germline V gene data show CDR1 as SEHNR and CDR2 as FQNEAQ (reference sequence). The V end was cut by 2 bases, the J end by 6 bases, with 19 bases between. The CDR3 totals 16 residues. The CDR3 nucleotides are TGTGCCAGCAGCTTAAGAGGGAGGGGGGAGTTCGATGGCTACACCTTC. This translates into CASSLRGRGEFDGYTF.

The genes are TRBV27 and TRBJ1-1; no reliable D call. The length of the CDR3 is 15 residues. Germline CDR1 and CDR2: MNHEY and SMNVEV (reference sequence). V lost 3 bases to trimming and J lost 4 bases, with 15 bases between them. The CDR3: CASSLPGRLGTEAFF. CDR3 coding DNA: TGTGCCAGCAGTTTGCCAGGTCGTCTGGGCACTGAAGCTTTCTTT.

V is TRBV6-5 and J is TRBJ2-7, with 11 bases fitting TRBD2. Trimming took 10 bases from V and 6 from J; bases not matched to a gene: 8. Germline V gene lookup returns CDR1 MNHEY and CDR2 SVGAGI. This CDR3 region has 13 residues. CDR3 protein: CATQQTSGAEQYF. CDR3 sequence (DNA): TGTGCCACCCAGCAGACTAGCGGGGCCGAGCAGTACTTC.

For the CDR3, the DNA is TGTGCCAGCAGCCAACTCTCGAGGCAGGGTGGTGGGGCCAACGTCCTGACTTTC. Translated: CASSQLSRQGGGANVLTF. V gene TRBV4-2 combines with J gene TRBJ2-6; tentatively, D is TRBD1 (5 bases). CDR1 and CDR2 (germline): LGHNA, YNFKEQ. The V end was cut by 2 bases, the J end by 3 bases, with 17 bases between. The CDR3 runs to 18 residues.